The T cell receptor (beta chain) described here comes from a study of T cell responses to AZD1222 COVID-19 vaccine. General study results and limits: Unmutated variant regions are reportedly targeted by nearly half of spike-specific TCRs. Donors, mostly white British, included more females; clonal diversity was possibly underestimated. Repertoire collection took place solely once the T cell response had peaked. After two AZD1222 doses, spike-specific TCR breadth and depth rose versus day 0.

Note on this clone: Its target is not known.

The data were produced by immunoSEQ multiplex PCR, yet TCRdb's version contains in-frame clones alone and is incomplete. The sample includes 100,000 to 150,000 clones, less than 95% of them seen just once. Germline CDR1 is LNHDA and CDR2 is SQIVND (reference sequence). V dropped 6 bases and J dropped 1 base, with 9 bases sitting between them. The CDR3 loop spans 13 amino acids. Sample: peripheral blood, taken on day 0 of MenACWY control vaccination. The receptor comes from an adult in good health. The chain combines TRBV19 with TRBJ1-1; D might be TRBD1 (6 bases). This CDR3 reads CASRDSSNTEAFF. The CDR3, as DNA: TGTGCCAGTAGGGACAGTTCGAACACTGAAGCTTTCTTT. The variable domain in full, completed from reference TRBV19 and TRBJ1-1, reads DGGITQSPKYLFRKEGQNVTLSCEQNLNHDAMYWYRQDPGQGLRLIYYSQIVNDFQKGDIAEGYSVSREKKESFPLTVTSAQKNPTAFYLCASRDSSNTEAFFGQGTRLTVV.